The rows below give T cell receptor beta chains drawn from one sample of a study of T cell changes during pregnancy in multiple sclerosis. The protocol was immunoSEQ multiplex PCR, while the TCRdb copy is restricted to in-frame clones and leaves out a portion. The data show approximately 88,000 clones, over 85% seen once. Sample: peripheral blood, taken in the first trimester of pregnancy. The receptors come from a female donor with multiple sclerosis, enrolled in a pregnancy study. The conserved cysteine and the conserved F or W are not part of the CDR3 here. Each record gives: V gene, CDR3 protein.

>TRBV5-6
ASSYTGQETQY
>TRBV6-1
ASSLGEEGKY
>TRBV7-9
ASWAGGYNEQF
>TRBV6-5
ASSSSQGVIYSPLH
>TRBV6-1
ASSPSGLGPETQY
>TRBV13
ASSGAGGVNYGYT
>TRBV19
ASSIQVRAGGNTGELF
>TRBV7-9
ASSLRGGYDYGYT
>TRBV4-1
ASSQGGAGLEKLF
>TRBV7-9
ASSYTPDTQY
>TRBV30
AARDRGGSPLH
>TRBV13
ASRLAGGPGELF
>TRBV18
ASSPTAYEQY
>TRBV5-6
ASSSDRGVYNSPLH
>TRBV6-1
ASSSATGGVEGYT
>TRBV7-2
ASSPLSNYGYT
>TRBV27
ASSLSAYQGFNEKLF
>TRBV7-7
ASSLSGTDTQY
>TRBV6-1
ASSERTGPGEKLF
>TRBV18
ASSPLPSGRTDTQY
>TRBV12-5
ASGLRVSGTTEAF
>TRBV28
ASSSFNREDEQY
>TRBV7-3
ASSAHREGGYT
>TRBV30
AWSGGSGRETQY
>TRBV5-1
ASSSGQVNYGYT
>TRBV19
ASSIDLLTGGYNEQF
>TRBV9
ASSVYGSAGDEQF
>TRBV2
ASSEFSGYGYT
>TRBV30
AWSPGGLGNTIY
>TRBV5-1
ASSRDSSYNEQF
>TRBV19
ASRTSGGTETQY
>TRBV9
ASSVGGTGAYEQY
>TRBV9
ASSGSGQPYNEQF
>TRBV5-1
ASSGAGRRYEQY